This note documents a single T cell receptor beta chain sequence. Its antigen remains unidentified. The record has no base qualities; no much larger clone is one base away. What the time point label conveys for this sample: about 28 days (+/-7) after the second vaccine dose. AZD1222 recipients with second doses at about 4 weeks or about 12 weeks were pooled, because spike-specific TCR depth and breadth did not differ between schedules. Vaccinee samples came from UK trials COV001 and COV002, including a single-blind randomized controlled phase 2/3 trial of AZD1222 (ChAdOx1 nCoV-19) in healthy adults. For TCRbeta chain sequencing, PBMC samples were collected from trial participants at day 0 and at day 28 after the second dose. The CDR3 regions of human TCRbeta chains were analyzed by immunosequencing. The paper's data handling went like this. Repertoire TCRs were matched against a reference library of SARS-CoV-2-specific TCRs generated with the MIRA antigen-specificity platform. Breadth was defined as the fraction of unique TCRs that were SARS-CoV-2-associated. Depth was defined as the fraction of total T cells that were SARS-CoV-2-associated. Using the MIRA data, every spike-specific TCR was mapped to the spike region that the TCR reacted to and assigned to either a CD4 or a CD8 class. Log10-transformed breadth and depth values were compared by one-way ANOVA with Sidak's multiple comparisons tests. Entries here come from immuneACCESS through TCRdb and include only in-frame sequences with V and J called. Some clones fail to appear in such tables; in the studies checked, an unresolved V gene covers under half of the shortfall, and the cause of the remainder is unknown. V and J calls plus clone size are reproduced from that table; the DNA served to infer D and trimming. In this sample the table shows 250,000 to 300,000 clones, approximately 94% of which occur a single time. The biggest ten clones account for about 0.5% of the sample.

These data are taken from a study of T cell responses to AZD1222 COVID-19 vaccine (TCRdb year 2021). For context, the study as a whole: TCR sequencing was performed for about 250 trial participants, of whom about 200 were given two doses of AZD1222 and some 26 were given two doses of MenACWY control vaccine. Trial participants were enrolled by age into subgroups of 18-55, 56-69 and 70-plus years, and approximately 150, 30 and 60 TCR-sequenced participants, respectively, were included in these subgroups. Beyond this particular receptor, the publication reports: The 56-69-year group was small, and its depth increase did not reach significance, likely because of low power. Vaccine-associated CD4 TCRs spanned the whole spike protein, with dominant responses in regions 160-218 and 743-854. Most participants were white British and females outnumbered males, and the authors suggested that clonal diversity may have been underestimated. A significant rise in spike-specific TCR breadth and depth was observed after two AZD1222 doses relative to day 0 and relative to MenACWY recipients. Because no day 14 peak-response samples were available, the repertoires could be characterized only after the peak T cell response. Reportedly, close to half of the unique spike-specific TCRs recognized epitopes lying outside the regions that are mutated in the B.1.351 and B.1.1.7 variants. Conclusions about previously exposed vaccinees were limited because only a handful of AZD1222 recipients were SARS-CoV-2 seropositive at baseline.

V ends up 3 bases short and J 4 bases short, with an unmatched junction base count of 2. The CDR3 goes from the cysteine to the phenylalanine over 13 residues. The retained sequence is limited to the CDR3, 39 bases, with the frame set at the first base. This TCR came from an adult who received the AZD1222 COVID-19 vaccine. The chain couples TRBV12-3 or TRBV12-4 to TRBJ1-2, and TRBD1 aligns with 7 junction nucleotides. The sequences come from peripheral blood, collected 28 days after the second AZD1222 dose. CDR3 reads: CASSFGTAYGYTF. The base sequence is TGTGCCAGCAGTTTCGGGACAGCCTATGGCTACACCTTC.